Below, one T cell receptor beta chain is given with its context. Antigen: not known. V was clipped by 4 bases and J by 1 base; unmatched bases: 7. The V gene's germline CDR1 is SGHNT and CDR2 YYREEE (reference sequence). The CDR3 has 15 amino acids. The entry originates in a study of T cells in pancreatic ductal adenocarcinoma. Study observations and caveats: Tumor and blood clonality did not differ significantly, about 0.11 versus 0.066. Compared with tumor, blood showed more total productive templates and roughly 8.1-fold more clonotypes. Results skew toward the minority of patients with early-stage disease. Tumors hold more CD45RO+ effector T cells, which may bias toward lower diversity.

Clones were read by immunoSEQ multiplex PCR, and TCRdb kept only the in-frame ones, dropping some. The table lists roughly 100,000 clones, roughly 95% of them singletons. Surgery without prior neoadjuvant therapy was the treatment of the selected pancreatic ductal adenocarcinoma patients. This chain links TRBV5-4 with TRBJ2-5; 7 bases are shared with TRBD2. Material: PBMCs. The receptor was derived from a human donor with pancreatic ductal adenocarcinoma. Here the CDR3 DNA reads TGTGCCAGCAGCCAATCTAGCGGAGCCCAAGAGACCCAGTACTTC. Protein: CASSQSSGAQETQYF.